Below, 26 T cell receptor beta chains from the same sample are listed, as sequenced in a study of a mutant IDH1 vaccine in newly diagnosed glioma. The antigens of these receptors remain unknown. The time point: week 5, during vaccination. Doses of 300 ug of mutant IDH1 20-mer peptide were given with topical imiquimod. The data were produced by immunoSEQ multiplex PCR, yet TCRdb's version contains in-frame clones alone and is incomplete. The sample comprises about 58,000 clones, about 88% of which are singletons, and less than 8% rests with the top ten. The sample consisted of PBMCs, taken from a glioma patient whose treatment included an IDH1 peptide vaccine. Receptor source: a woman in her 50s with glioma.

This clone has just one count. The genes are TRBV5-4 and TRBJ2-1; D may be TRBD1 (6 bases). V lost 7 bases and J 5 bases, leaving 16 bases between the germline ends. CDR1 and CDR2 from the germline V gene are SGHNT and YYREEE (reference sequence). The CDR3 runs 14 residues. The CDR3 spells CASWERGTHNEQFF. The CDR3, as DNA: TGTGCCAGCTGGGAGAGGGGGACCCACAATGAGCAGTTCTTC.

The chain couples TRBV5-6 to TRBJ1-1; possibly TRBD1 for D (6 bases). CDR3 length equals 16 residues. Germline V gives CDR1 SGHDT, CDR2 YYEEEE. V lost 1 base to trimming and J lost 2 bases, with 15 bases between them. CDR3 in amino acids: CASSLLSGRGNTEAFF. The CDR3 DNA follows: TGTGCCAGCAGCTTGTTATCTGGCAGGGGCAACACTGAAGCTTTCTTT.

The J gene is TRBJ1-4, the V gene TRBV5-6; 7 bases line up with TRBD1. The V segment lost 2 bases and the J segment 7 bases; nucleotides outside the gene matches: 5. Germline V CDR1 and CDR2: SGHDT, YYEEEE. CDR3 length: 14 residues. The CDR3 bases are TGTGCCAGCAGCTTTAAGGGGGCGGGTGAAAAACTGTTTTTT. This translates into CASSFKGAGEKLFF.

This clone has a handful of counts. The chain carries TRBV9 and TRBJ1-1, with 11 bases matching TRBD1. Germline lookup yields CDR1 SGDLS and CDR2 YYNGEE. The junction had 2 bases not matched to a gene; V was cut back by 7 bases and J by 3 bases. The CDR3 sequence is 13 residues long. The CDR3 coding sequence is TGTGCCAGCGGGACAGGGGGATACACTGAAGCTTTCTTT. Amino acids: CASGTGGYTEAFF.

The chain combines TRBV19 with TRBJ1-2, with D maybe TRBD1 (5 bases). This CDR3 has 14 residues. Trimming removed 6 bases at V and 3 bases at J, with 14 bases between. Germline loops: CDR1 LNHDA, CDR2 SQIVND (reference sequence). The CDR3 here is CASRQATEHYGYTF. As DNA, the CDR3 is TGTGCCAGTAGGCAAGCGACAGAGCACTATGGCTACACCTTC.

V and J are TRBV5-1 and TRBJ1-5; TRBD1 agrees at 8 bases. This CDR3 region has 13 residues. CDR1 SGHRS and CDR2 YFSETQ come from the germline V gene. Trimming took 8 bases from V and 4 from J; bases not matched to a gene: 5. The CDR3 DNA sequence: TGCGCCAGTCGGCGGGACAGGAATCAGCCCCAGCATTTT. This codes for CASRRDRNQPQHF.

The chain couples TRBV11-2 to TRBJ2-7; no reliable D call. This CDR3 region has 13 residues. Germline assignment: CDR1 SGHAT and CDR2 FQNNGV. Trimming took 1 base from V and 6 from J, leaving 10 bases between them. Written as DNA, the CDR3 is TGTGCCAGCAGCTTAGCCTCGAAGGCCGAGCAGTACTTC. Translating it yields CASSLASKAEQYF.

The V call is TRBV10-3, the J call TRBJ1-2, with D unclear. The CDR3 is made up of 11 amino acids. Germline V gene data show CDR1 as ENHRY and CDR2 as SYGVKD. V gave up 10 bases and J gave up 6 bases, with 12 bases separating them. The CDR3 nucleotides are TGTGCCACACTGACGAGGGATGGCTACACCTTC. Its protein is CATLTRDGYTF.

This clone was recorded a few times. CDR3 loop: CASSLAASQETQYF. As DNA, the CDR3 is TGCGCCAGCAGCTTGGCGGCATCACAAGAGACCCAGTACTTC. The chain is built from TRBV5-1 and TRBJ2-5, with D uncertain. This CDR3 has 14 amino acids. With 0 bases removed from V and 2 bases from J, the gap between germline ends came to 8 bases. Germline V gene data show CDR1 as SGHRS and CDR2 as YFSETQ.

This clone was recorded a few times. The rearrangement joins TRBV2 to TRBJ2-7; 7 nucleotides match TRBD2. The CDR3 contains 15 residues. The germline V gene has CDR1 SNHLY and CDR2 FYNNEI. With V trimmed by 8 bases and J by 0 bases, 10 bases remained unmatched. CDR3: CASAGVGRASYEQYF. In DNA form, the CDR3 reads TGTGCCAGCGCGGGGGTAGGCAGGGCCTCCTACGAGCAGTACTTC. The full variable domain, rest sourced from reference TRBV2 and TRBJ2-7, is EPEVTQTPSHQVTQMGQEVILRCVPISNHLYFYWYRQILGQKVEFLVSFYNNEISEKSEIFDDQFSVERPDGSNFTLKIRSTKLEDSAMYFCASAGVGRASYEQYFGPGTRLTVT.

V is TRBV2 and J is TRBJ1-6; the D gene is possibly TRBD1 (5 bases). There are 16 residues in the CDR3. Germline values: CDR1 SNHLY, CDR2 FYNNEI. The V and J ends lost 8 bases and 5 bases respectively, with 19 bases between them. The CDR3 sequence is CASALVGGRDNSPLHF. CDR3 DNA: TGTGCCAGCGCCTTAGTTGGGGGTAGAGATAATTCACCCCTCCACTTT.

The V gene is TRBV6-6, the J gene TRBJ1-1; D is perhaps TRBD1 (5 bases). The CDR3 contains 13 residues. CDR1 is MNHNY, CDR2 SVGAGI, per germline (reference sequence). The ends were cut back, 6 bases at V and 1 base at J, with 9 bases in the middle. The CDR3 spells CASRGRGNTEAFF. CDR3 nucleotide sequence: TGTGCCAGCAGAGGAAGGGGGAACACTGAAGCTTTCTTT.

CDR3 DNA: TGTGCCAGCAGCCATATAGCGGGGGGGCCTGGCAATGAGCAGTTCTTC. Its protein product is CASSHIAGGPGNEQFF. This rearrangement joins TRBV4-2 to TRBJ2-1; 11 bases line up with TRBD2. Unmatched junction bases numbered 7, after V lost 3 bases and J lost 6 bases. Germline CDR1 LGHNA, CDR2 YNFKEQ. CDR3 size: 16 residues.

This rearrangement joins TRBV7-2 to TRBJ2-5, with 9 nucleotides matching TRBD2. Germline V CDR1 and CDR2: SGHTA, FQGNSA. V trimming: 4 bases; J trimming: 5 bases; junction bases outside the gene matches: 5. CDR3 length: 14 amino acids. This chain's CDR3 is CASSSSGAQETQYF. The CDR3 coding sequence is TGTGCCAGCAGCTCTAGCGGGGCCCAGGAGACCCAGTACTTC. The variable domain in full, completed from reference TRBV7-2 and TRBJ2-5, reads GAGVSQSPSNKVTEKGKDVELRCDPISGHTALYWYRQSLGQGLEFLIYFQGNSAPDKSGLPSDRFSAERTGGSVSTLTIQRTQQEDSAVYLCASSSSGAQETQYFGPGTRLLVL.

This sequence joins TRBV7-9 and TRBJ1-2, with D uncertain. The CDR3 is 13 residues long. The germline V gene has CDR1 SEHNR and CDR2 FQNEAQ (reference sequence). V was clipped by 5 bases and J by 8 bases, with 15 bases between them. This chain's CDR3 is CASSQNGWGGYTF. DNA of the CDR3: TGTGCCAGCAGCCAAAACGGATGGGGAGGCTACACCTTC.

This chain joins TRBV27 and TRBJ2-7; D call uncertain. Germline CDR1 reads MNHEY; CDR2 reads SMNVEV (reference sequence). The CDR3 loop spans 14 amino acids. Trimming stripped 0 bases from V and 3 bases from J, with 9 bases between. The CDR3 loop reads CASSLSVGSYEQYF. CDR3 sequence (DNA): TGTGCCAGCAGTTTATCGGTTGGTAGCTACGAGCAGTACTTC.

V and J are TRBV5-8 and TRBJ1-4; maybe TRBD1 (5 bases). This CDR3 contains 14 residues. Germline V gene lookup returns CDR1 SGHTS and CDR2 YDEGEE. Trimming removed 0 bases at V and 5 bases at J, with 8 bases between. The CDR3 DNA reads TGTGCCAGCAGCTTGGGACAGAAAAATGAAAAACTGTTTTTT. Its protein is CASSLGQKNEKLFF.

The chain employs TRBV19 and TRBJ2-3, with TRBD2 matching over 9 bases. The germline CDR1 and CDR2 sequences are LNHDA and SQIVND (reference sequence). With 6 bases clipped from V and 6 bases from J, the junction kept 7 bases outside the gene matches. The CDR3 contains 14 residues. CDR3 residues: CASRLGGGADTQYF. CDR3 bases: TGTGCCAGTAGGCTGGGCGGGGGGGCCGATACGCAGTATTTT.

This clone has only one observation. This chain links TRBV9 with TRBJ1-2; 7 positions agree with TRBD1. The germline V gene has CDR1 SGDLS and CDR2 YYNGEE. J lost 0 bases, V lost 4 bases, and 6 bases had no gene match. The CDR3 sequence is 15 residues long. In DNA form, the CDR3 reads TGTGCCAGCAGCTTAGGACAGGAACCTAACTATGGCTACACCTTC. It encodes CASSLGQEPNYGYTF.

This sequence joins TRBV9 and TRBJ1-6; D gene ambiguous. Germline V CDR1 and CDR2: SGDLS, YYNGEE. With 0 bases removed from V and 0 bases from J, the gap between germline ends came to 7 bases. The CDR3 has 16 residues. The CDR3 is CASSVGSLSYNSPLHF. The CDR3, as DNA: TGTGCCAGCAGCGTAGGTAGTCTCTCCTATAATTCACCCCTCCACTTT.

The V and J genes are TRBV2 and TRBJ1-4, with 9 bases aligning to TRBD1. V gave up 7 bases and J gave up 8 bases; unmatched junction bases: 11. The CDR3 spans 15 residues. CDR1 and CDR2 from the germline V gene are SNHLY and FYNNEI. The CDR3 loop is CASIEPQGAEEKLFF. For the CDR3, the DNA is TGTGCCAGCATCGAACCACAGGGGGCAGAAGAAAAACTGTTTTTT.

The chain has TRBV29-1 and TRBJ2-2; 8 bases fit TRBD2. The V gene's germline CDR1 is SQVTM and CDR2 ANQGSEA. The CDR3 extends over 14 amino acids. Trimming cost V 1 base and J 5 bases; bases outside gene matches: 3. The CDR3: CSVEAGGRTGELFF. The DNA for the CDR3 is TGCAGCGTTGAAGCGGGGGGGCGTACCGGGGAGCTGTTTTTT.

The chain recombines TRBV9 with TRBJ2-3; TRBD2 agrees at 9 bases. CDR1 is SGDLS, CDR2 YYNGEE, per germline. Unmatched junction bases numbered 4, after V lost 2 bases and J lost 0 bases. The CDR3 has 16 residues. The CDR3 reads CASSVRTSASTDTQYF. The DNA of the CDR3 is TGTGCCAGCAGCGTCCGGACTAGCGCAAGCACAGATACGCAGTATTTT.

The chain combines TRBV5-1 with TRBJ2-1, with no clear D. V lost 0 bases and J 7 bases, leaving 8 bases between the germline ends. This CDR3 comprises 13 residues. Germline CDR1 SGHRS, CDR2 YFSETQ. The CDR3 region is CASSLGGENEQFF. The CDR3 DNA reads as TGCGCCAGCAGCTTGGGTGGGGAAAATGAGCAGTTCTTC.

The rearrangement links TRBV27 to TRBJ1-6; D is possibly TRBD1 (5 bases). The V and J ends lost 6 bases and 9 bases respectively, with 12 bases between them. This CDR3 is 13 amino acids long. The germline gives CDR1 MNHEY, CDR2 SMNVEV (reference sequence). This CDR3 is CASSGTRASPLHF. The CDR3 coding sequence is TGTGCCAGCAGCGGGACTAGGGCTTCACCCCTCCACTTT.

The V gene is TRBV6-6, the J gene TRBJ1-4; 11 nucleotides agree with TRBD1. The germline CDR1 and CDR2 sequences are MNHNY and SVGAGI (reference sequence). This CDR3 is 15 amino acids long. Trimming cost V 2 bases and J 6 bases; bases outside gene matches: 2. CDR3 nucleotides: TGTGCCAGCAGTTACCCGGGACAGGGGGATGAAAAACTGTTTTTT. Amino acid sequence: CASSYPGQGDEKLFF.